The entry below gives a single T cell receptor (beta chain) sequence along with its context. This sample was taken from a study of shared clonotypes between healthy human individuals. Germline CDR1 and CDR2: SGHNT and YYREEE (reference sequence). CDR3 length: 19 residues. V was clipped by 0 bases and J by 6 bases, with 27 bases between them. CD45RO-negative CD8 cells positively selected for CCR7 made up the naive population, which excluded terminally differentiated effector memory CD45RA+ cells. Data came from immunoSEQ multiplex PCR; TCRdb stores just in-frame clones and leaves some out. The sample has under 2,000,000 clones, about 95% seen once.

The V and J genes are TRBV5-4 and TRBJ1-2, with a tentative D call TRBD1 (6 bases). This clonotype was obtained from a young man in good health. The sequenced sample was naive CD8+ T cells sorted from blood. The CDR3, as DNA: TGTGCCAGCAGCTTGGTTTTTTCAGAGGACAGCCGGTTGGGGGATGGCTACACCTTC. Translation gives CASSLVFSEDSRLGDGYTF.